Given below is one TCR beta chain in context. The target antigen is unknown. Genomic DNA for TCR beta libraries, around 2 micrograms, came from cryopreserved PBMCs. The CDR3 loop spans 11 amino acids. Germline assignment: CDR1 ENHRY and CDR2 SYGVKD. Trimming took 8 bases from V and 6 from J; bases not matched to a gene: 2. The data belong to a study of cytotoxic CD8 clonotypes in ibrutinib-treated CLL. General study results and limits: Clonality measured at baseline exceeded age-matched healthy donors, tracking circulating CD8+ T-cell counts. Different sampling times were used for sustained-remission and progressing patients.

TCRdb's copy holds only in-frame clones and misses some; the assay was immunoSEQ multiplex PCR. Among a few hundred thousand clones listed, approximately 67% were seen once. This rearrangement joins TRBV10-3 to TRBJ2-7; 9 bases line up with TRBD1. The sample in question was PBMCs, obtained after 36 months of ibrutinib treatment. The origin of this receptor is a human donor with chronic lymphocytic leukemia. CDR3 sequence reads: CAIGTGFEQYF. CDR3 DNA sequence: TGTGCCATCGGGACAGGGTTCGAGCAGTACTTC.